The 2 T cell receptor beta chains below come from one sample, sequenced in a study of siplizumab effects on memory and regulatory T cells. Generated by immunoSEQ multiplex PCR, the TCRdb table keeps only in-frame clones and is missing some. The sample yields around 100,000 clones, less than 95% seen once. What was sequenced was Tregs sorted from blood. The receptors come from a human donor in good health.

The chain combines TRBV27 with TRBJ1-5, with D unresolved. Germline loops: CDR1 MNHEY, CDR2 SMNVEV (reference sequence). The CDR3 runs 14 residues. V gave up 2 bases and J gave up 6 bases, with 11 bases separating them. The CDR3 loop is CASSLGRRGQPQHF. Written as DNA, the CDR3 is TGTGCCAGCAGTTTAGGGCGACGTGGTCAGCCCCAGCATTTT.

This chain uses TRBV5-1 with TRBJ1-1, with 9 bases matching TRBD1. The CDR3 spans 15 residues. Germline lookup yields CDR1 SGHRS and CDR2 YFSETQ. J gave up 5 bases and V 0 bases, and 5 bases lay outside the gene matches. In nucleotides, the CDR3 is TGCGCCAGCAGCTTGGTAGGCGACAGGGGGACTGAAGCTTTCTTT. As protein: CASSLVGDRGTEAFF. The variable domain in full, with the rest retrieved from reference TRBV5-1 and TRBJ1-1, is KAGVTQTPRYLIKTRGQQVTLSCSPISGHRSVSWYQQTPGQGLQFLFEYFSETQRNKGNFPGRFSGRQFSNSRSEMNVSTLELGDSALYLCASSLVGDRGTEAFFGQGTRLTVV.